The rows below give T cell receptor beta chains drawn from one sample of a study of siplizumab effects on memory and regulatory T cells. Generated by immunoSEQ multiplex PCR, the TCRdb table keeps only in-frame clones and is missing some. The sample records around 110,000 clones, about 95% being singletons. The specimen was non-Treg CD4+ T cells sorted from blood. The receptors originated from a human donor in good health. CDR3s include the opening cysteine and the closing phenylalanine or tryptophan. D genes are given only for firm matches.

d_call: TRBD1
j_call: TRBJ2-5
v_call: TRBV2
cdr3_nt: TGTGCCAGCAGTGTCAGACAGGGGGGGGAGACCCAGTACTTC
cdr3_aa: CASSVRQGGETQYF

d_call: TRBD1
j_call: TRBJ1-1
v_call: TRBV5-1
cdr3_nt: TGCGCCAGCAGCTTAGGACAGGGGGCCCCTGAAGCTTTCTTT
cdr3_aa: CASSLGQGAPEAFF

d_call: TRBD1
j_call: TRBJ1-2
v_call: TRBV4-2
cdr3_nt: TGTGCCAGCAGCCAAGAGTTCGGACAGGTCTATGGCTACACCTTC
cdr3_aa: CASSQEFGQVYGYTF

d_call: NA
j_call: TRBJ2-2
v_call: TRBV21-1
cdr3_nt: TGTGCCAGCAGCGAACCCCTCGGACTAGCGGGGAACACCGGGGAGCTGTTTTTT
cdr3_aa: CASSEPLGLAGNTGELFF

d_call: NA
j_call: TRBJ2-3
v_call: TRBV4-1
cdr3_nt: TGCGCCAGCATGGGGATCGGGAGCACAGATACGCAGTATTTT
cdr3_aa: CASMGIGSTDTQYF

d_call: NA
j_call: TRBJ1-4
v_call: TRBV6-1
cdr3_nt: TGTGCCAGCAGTGAAAAAGGGATAATGAGCAAACTGTTTTTT
cdr3_aa: CASSEKGIMSKLFF

d_call: NA
j_call: TRBJ1-1
v_call: TRBV27
cdr3_nt: TGTGCCAGCAGTTCCTCCCCGGGAGTCATAAACACTGAAGCTTTCTTT
cdr3_aa: CASSSSPGVINTEAFF

d_call: TRBD1
j_call: TRBJ2-2
v_call: TRBV19
cdr3_nt: TGTGCCAGTAGCTCAACAGGGGCCCAGATCTTCACCGGGGAGCTGTTTTTT
cdr3_aa: CASSSTGAQIFTGELFF

d_call: NA
j_call: TRBJ1-1
v_call: TRBV18
cdr3_nt: TGTGCCAGCTCACCTAGATCGGGGGGGCCAAGCACTGAAGCTTTCTTT
cdr3_aa: CASSPRSGGPSTEAFF

d_call: NA
j_call: TRBJ2-4
v_call: TRBV11-1
cdr3_nt: TGTGCCAGCAGCCCGGAGGGGGGGCGCAACATTCAGTACTTC
cdr3_aa: CASSPEGGRNIQYF

d_call: TRBD2
j_call: TRBJ2-1
v_call: TRBV29-1
cdr3_nt: TGCAGCGCCCTGGGACTAGCGGGAGAAAATGAGCAGTTCTTC
cdr3_aa: CSALGLAGENEQFF